A selection of T cell receptor beta chains follows, all from one sample in a study of cytomegalovirus exposure and HLA in healthy donors. TCRdb's copy holds only in-frame clones and misses some; the assay was immunoSEQ multiplex PCR. The table records about 160,000 clones, approximately 81% of them present only once. Sample: PBMCs. The receptors come from a man between 50 and 59 years old in good health and CMV-seropositive. CDR3s include the opening cysteine and the closing phenylalanine or tryptophan. The D gene is left open where the match is weak. Clone size is stated in some rows and not others, as once, few, many or a class when expanded.

V gene	J gene	D gene	clone size	CDR3 DNA	CDR3 protein
TRBV30	TRBJ1-1	TRBD1	.	TGTGCCTGGACCCCGGGCAGGGGGACTGAAGCTTTCTTT	CAWTPGRGTEAFF
TRBV5-1	TRBJ2-5	.	once	TGCGCCAGCAGCTTAAGGGGCCTCGCGTACCTAATACAAGAGACCCAGTACTTC	CASSLRGLAYLIQETQYF
TRBV19	TRBJ1-2	TRBD1	few	TGTGCCAGTAGCCAGACAGGGGGCGGTAACTATGGCTACACCTTC	CASSQTGGGNYGYTF
TRBV10-3	TRBJ1-1	TRBD1	.	TGTGCCATCAGAGTCACCGGGACAGGGGTCACTGAAGCTTTCTTT	CAIRVTGTGVTEAFF
TRBV28	TRBJ2-1	.	.	TGTGCCAGCAGTTCAGCAGGGGCGAGCTCCTACAATGAGCAGTTCTTC	CASSSAGASSYNEQFF
TRBV27	TRBJ2-5	.	.	TGTGCCAGCAGTTTGGGCAGGTCAGCAGAGACCCAGTACTTC	CASSLGRSAETQYF
TRBV29-1	TRBJ1-1	TRBD1	.	TGCAGCTACCGGGACAGGGGGGAGAACACTGAAGCTTTCTTT	CSYRDRGENTEAFF
TRBV27	TRBJ1-1	.	.	TGTGCCAGCAGTTGGGCCATGAACACTGAAGCTTTCTTT	CASSWAMNTEAFF
TRBV5-4	TRBJ2-3	.	.	TGTGCCACTGTCAGCGGTACCACAGATACGCAGTATTTT	CATVSGTTDTQYF
TRBV5-1	TRBJ2-7	TRBD2	.	TGCGCCAGCAGCGGAACGGGACTAGCGGGGATCGACGAGCAGTACTTC	CASSGTGLAGIDEQYF
TRBV28	TRBJ1-1	.	.	TGTGCCAGCCAGCGGGGTGTCACTGAAGCTTTCTTT	CASQRGVTEAFF
TRBV11-2	TRBJ1-3	.	.	TGTGCCAGCAGCCCCACTGGTCCAGGGAGGACCATATATTTT	CASSPTGPGRTIYF
TRBV6-1	TRBJ1-1	TRBD1	.	TGTGCCAGCAGTTTTTGGACAGGAATGAACACTGAAGCTTTCTTT	CASSFWTGMNTEAFF
TRBV7-3	TRBJ1-1	TRBD1	.	TGTGCCAGCAGCGCACCGGGACAGGGGATCACTGAAGCTTTCTTT	CASSAPGQGITEAFF
TRBV4-2	TRBJ1-5	.	.	TGTGCCAGCAGCCAAGAGACAGATCAGCCCCAGCATTTT	CASSQETDQPQHF
TRBV6-6	TRBJ2-2	TRBD2	.	TGTGCCAGCAGTTACATGGGACTAGGGACCGGGGAGCTGTTTTTT	CASSYMGLGTGELFF
TRBV19	TRBJ1-5	.	.	TGTGCCAGTAGTACCCGCGGAACAGGTCCCCAGCATTTT	CASSTRGTGPQHF
TRBV7-9	TRBJ2-7	TRBD2	.	TGTGCCAGCAGCTTAGCGGGAGGGACTAGTTCCTACGAGCAGTACTTC	CASSLAGGTSSYEQYF
TRBV9	TRBJ2-1	.	.	TGTGCCAGCAGCGTAGCTCCAGACTCCTACAATGAGCAGTTCTTC	CASSVAPDSYNEQFF
TRBV7-3	TRBJ1-3	TRBD1	.	TGTGCCAGCAGCTTAAGTGGGACAGGGGTTGGAAACACCATATATTTT	CASSLSGTGVGNTIYF
TRBV6-5	TRBJ2-3	TRBD2	.	TGTGCCAGCAGTTACTCCGGGACTAGGGGCACAGATACGCAGTATTTT	CASSYSGTRGTDTQYF
TRBV7-9	TRBJ1-1	.	few	TGTGCCAGCAGCCCCCGCAGGGCCTTGAACACTGAAGCTTTCTTT	CASSPRRALNTEAFF
TRBV6-1	TRBJ2-1	TRBD2	.	TGTGCCAGCAAGGGGAGCGGGGGGTTTAATGAGCAGTTCTTC	CASKGSGGFNEQFF
TRBV4-2	TRBJ1-5	.	.	TGTGCCAGCAGCCAGTCAGGGCAAGGCGGCCAGCCCCAGCATTTT	CASSQSGQGGQPQHF
TRBV7-2	TRBJ2-1	TRBD2	.	TGTGCCAGCAGCCTACTAGCGGGAGGGTACAATGAGCAGTTCTTC	CASSLLAGGYNEQFF
TRBV5-6	TRBJ2-6	TRBD2	.	TGTGCCAGCAGCTTGGCTGCGGGGGGGCTGGGGGCCAACGTCCTGACTTTC	CASSLAAGGLGANVLTF
TRBV6-6	TRBJ1-3	.	.	TGTGCCAGCAGTGGGCAGGTTCTGGGCACCATATATTTT	CASSGQVLGTIYF
TRBV9	TRBJ2-1	TRBD2	.	TGTGCCAGCAGCGGATCGACTAGCGGATACAATGAGCAGTTCTTC	CASSGSTSGYNEQFF
TRBV27	TRBJ2-1	.	.	TGTGCCAGCAACGCCGGGACACACAATGAGCAGTTCTTC	CASNAGTHNEQFF
TRBV14	TRBJ1-4	.	.	TGTGCCAGCAGCCCGCTGGGGAGAACTAATGAAAAACTGTTTTTT	CASSPLGRTNEKLFF
TRBV6-1	TRBJ2-3	TRBD2	.	TGTGCCAGCAGTTTTAGCGGGAACCCAGATACGCAGTATTTT	CASSFSGNPDTQYF
TRBV6-5	TRBJ2-1	TRBD1	.	TGTGCCAGCAGTCCCGGGGACAGATACAATGAGCAGTTCTTC	CASSPGDRYNEQFF
TRBV19	TRBJ1-5	.	once	TGTGCCAGTAGCAAACAGGGTTGGCAGCCCCAGCATTTT	CASSKQGWQPQHF
TRBV6-5	TRBJ2-2	.	.	TGTGCCAGCATCCTAGCCAGCGGCACCGGGGAGCTGTTTTTT	CASILASGTGELFF
TRBV2	TRBJ2-2	.	.	TGTGCCAGCACTCCGAGACTCTTGAACACCGGGGAGCTGTTTTTT	CASTPRLLNTGELFF
TRBV7-9	TRBJ1-2	.	.	TGTGCCAGCAGCCCGCAGGGGAACTATGGCTACACCTTC	CASSPQGNYGYTF
TRBV6-6	TRBJ2-7	.	.	TGTGCCAGCAGTTTCGACAGAGTCTCCTACGAGCAGTACTTC	CASSFDRVSYEQYF
TRBV6-5	TRBJ1-2	TRBD1	.	TGTGCCAGCAGCCCAGGGGGATTCGGTGGCTACACCTTC	CASSPGGFGGYTF
TRBV4-3	TRBJ1-1	.	once	TGCGCCAGCAGCCACCTGAGGGGGAGGGTACGGACTGAAGCTTTCTTT	CASSHLRGRVRTEAFF